The clone carrying this TCR beta chain was seen repeatedly, ten times or more. Its specificity is unknown. The CDR3 has 13 residues. Trimming left V 4 bases short and J 1 base short, with 5 bases between. The data stem from a study of T cell repertoires in cytomegalovirus infection. The wider study: Evidence of both CMV infection and a matching HLA type came from public TCR beta signatures. Study outcomes and limitations: Across the ex vivo response, the dominant clonotypes were HLA-C-restricted CMV-specific TCR beta clonotypes. Cumulative public TCR beta family frequency identified carriers of CMV plus the relevant HLA.

TCRdb passed the reads through MiXCR, listing each CDR3 protein once. There are roughly 860,000 distinct CDR3 sequences in the sample; approximately 32% occur only once, and about an eighth lies in the top ten. The material was cultured CD8+ T cells from PBMCs, obtained from culture after CMV antigen stimulation. The V call is TRBV12-3 or TRBV12-4, the J call TRBJ1-5; D is undetermined. The TCR sequence derives from a human donor in good health (CMV status not recorded). Some clones in this sample may be carry-over from other donors' samples. The CDR3 here is CASSSHSNQPQHF. CDR3 DNA: TGTGCCAGCAGTTCCCACAGCAATCAGCCCCAGCATTTT.